This is a list of T cell receptor beta chains from one sample in a study of monozygotic twins with inflammatory bowel disease. TCRdb processed the 5' RACE reads again and assigns one entry to each CDR3 protein, with no DNA. The repertoire table contains approximately 420,000 distinct CDR3 sequences. The source material was blood. All receptors come from a human donor with ulcerative colitis or Crohn's disease, or a healthy co-twin of an affected twin (not recorded which). The CDR3 runs from the conserved cysteine through the conserved F or W.

J: TRBJ2-5
V: TRBV7-6
CDR3: CASSSGLAGSETQYF

J: TRBJ2-5
V: TRBV7-9
CDR3: CASSQGRGQETQYF

J: TRBJ2-7
V: TRBV15
CDR3: CATSRHKNEQYF

J: TRBJ1-2
V: TRBV11-2
CDR3: CASSLGRQDFTGYTF

J: TRBJ2-3
V: TRBV7-2
CDR3: CASSPGTGGPDTQYF

J: TRBJ2-3
V: TRBV12-3/TRBV12-4
CDR3: CASSPSGDTDTQYF

J: TRBJ2-7
V: TRBV20-1
CDR3: CSASPQRSEQYF

J: TRBJ2-5
V: TRBV19
CDR3: CASSMGAGETQYF

J: TRBJ2-2
V: TRBV24-1
CDR3: CATRGRGAGVAGELFF

J: TRBJ1-5
V: TRBV7-6
CDR3: CASSPSYDQPQHF

J: TRBJ1-3
V: TRBV5-1
CDR3: CASSLDLSGNTIYF

J: TRBJ2-1
V: TRBV20-1
CDR3: CSASDPRGAGDEQFF

J: TRBJ2-6
V: TRBV7-2
CDR3: CASSEIVSGANVLTF

J: TRBJ2-3
V: TRBV5-1
CDR3: CASSPLGPDTQYF

J: TRBJ2-1
V: TRBV6-2/TRBV6-3
CDR3: CASSYWRGLGSYNEQFF

J: TRBJ2-3
V: TRBV20-1
CDR3: CSARTGRTDTQYF

J: TRBJ2-1
V: TRBV7-2
CDR3: CASSLASGTSGGFSYNEQFF

J: TRBJ2-7
V: TRBV7-9
CDR3: CASSLYGTGNHYEQYF

J: TRBJ1-1
V: TRBV6-1
CDR3: CASSEVRGTEAFF

J: TRBJ2-2
V: TRBV2
CDR3: CASSEAGGWVAITGELFF

J: TRBJ2-7
V: TRBV4-1
CDR3: CASSQGQQNYEQYF

J: TRBJ2-1
V: TRBV5-4
CDR3: CASNLGGSNYNEQFF